The next 18 T cell receptor beta chains were all read from a single sample in a study of PD-1 blockade in classical Hodgkin lymphoma. The data were produced by immunoSEQ multiplex PCR, yet TCRdb's version contains in-frame clones alone and is incomplete. Altogether around 60,000 clones are present, 70% to 90% being singletons, with the ten largest covering about 5.6%. After autologous stem cell transplantation all patients relapsed, and prior brentuximab vedotin exposure differed between cohorts. Here the sequenced sample was peripheral blood mononuclear cells (PBMCs), taken before the second cycle of nivolumab. These receptors all come from a human donor with classical Hodgkin lymphoma.

The V gene is TRBV19, the J gene TRBJ2-1; D is unclear. V dropped 10 bases and J dropped 3 bases, with 16 bases sitting between them. Germline V CDR1 and CDR2: LNHDA, SQIVND (reference sequence). This CDR3 has 14 amino acids. CDR3 protein: CATTLGVDYNEQFF. CDR3 DNA: TGTGCCACAACGTTAGGTGTTGACTACAATGAGCAGTTCTTC.

The CDR3 protein is CAWSVQGGWDGYTF. The CDR3 DNA reads TGTGCCTGGAGTGTACAGGGGGGCTGGGATGGCTACACCTTC. The chain employs TRBV30 and TRBJ1-2; TRBD1 agrees at 8 bases. The CDR3 consists of 14 residues. CDR1 and CDR2 (germline): GTSNPN, SVGIG (reference sequence). V shed 0 bases and J 6 bases; nucleotides not matched to a gene: 6.

The CDR3 DNA reads as TGCGCCAGCAGCGACTCTGGGGCCAACGTCCTGACTTTC. Protein: CASSDSGANVLTF. The chain carries TRBV5-1 and TRBJ2-6; no definite D call. Germline V gene lookup returns CDR1 SGHRS and CDR2 YFSETQ. V was clipped by 4 bases and J by 0 bases, with 2 bases between them. The CDR3 extends over 13 amino acids.

The CDR3 nucleotides read TGTGCCAGCAGTCCTGACAGAGACCAAGAGACCCAGTACTTC. This encodes CASSPDRDQETQYF. The J gene is TRBJ2-5, the V gene TRBV6-5; D is perhaps TRBD1 (5 bases). V was pared by 5 bases and J by 0 bases, with 10 bases between. This CDR3 has 14 residues. CDR1 and CDR2 from the germline V gene are MNHEY and SVGAGI.

The J gene is TRBJ1-1, the V gene TRBV11-2, with 9 nucleotides matching TRBD1. This CDR3 comprises 16 residues. The germline gives CDR1 SGHAT, CDR2 FQNNGV. V was pared by 5 bases and J by 3 bases, with 10 bases of the junction left unmatched. The CDR3 region is CASSPRNRDRDTEAFF. Written as DNA, the CDR3 is TGTGCCAGCAGCCCCAGAAACCGGGACAGGGACACTGAAGCTTTCTTT.

The V and J genes are TRBV6-1 and TRBJ2-1; 9 positions agree with TRBD1. Germline lookup yields CDR1 MNHNS and CDR2 SASEGT. J lost 7 bases, V lost 1 base, and 5 bases had no gene match. This CDR3 is built from 15 residues. The DNA for the CDR3 is TGTGCCAGCAGTGAAGGGGGACAGGGTAGGAATGAGCAGTTCTTC. Residues: CASSEGGQGRNEQFF.

The genes are TRBV4-1 and TRBJ2-7; possibly TRBD2 for D (6 bases). The length of the CDR3 is 14 residues. Trimming took 4 bases from V and 3 from J, leaving 13 bases between them. The germline V gene encodes CDR1 MGHRA and CDR2 YSYEKL. CDR3 nucleotide sequence: TGCGCCAGCAGCCGGGAGGAACGGGTCTACGAGCAGTACTTC. Encoded protein: CASSREERVYEQYF.

The V gene is TRBV5-6, the J gene TRBJ1-2; D remains ambiguous. Trimming removed 4 bases from V and 6 bases from J, with 19 bases in between. CDR1 is SGHDT, CDR2 YYEEEE, per germline. The CDR3 contains 15 residues. The CDR3 sequence is CASSDPRVDANGYTF. CDR3 DNA sequence: TGTGCCAGCAGCGACCCAAGGGTGGATGCTAATGGCTACACCTTC.

The chain has TRBV5-1 and TRBJ1-4; weak D call: TRBD1 (5 bases). Per germline, CDR1 SGHRS and CDR2 YFSETQ. The CDR3 runs to 15 residues. V gave up 5 bases and J gave up 8 bases, with 19 bases separating them. The CDR3 bases are TGCGCCAGCAGTTACTCCGGGACCAACGGGGAAAAACTGTTTTTT. Its translation is CASSYSGTNGEKLFF.

The V gene is TRBV19, the J gene TRBJ2-4; D possibly corresponds to TRBD2 (5 bases). The CDR3 is 12 residues long. The germline V and J ends were trimmed by 5 bases and 9 bases, with 11 bases remaining between them. Germline V lookup: CDR1 LNHDA, CDR2 SQIVND (reference sequence). CDR3 residues: CASSAGRAIQYF. CDR3 sequence (DNA): TGTGCCAGTAGTGCGGGTAGGGCCATTCAGTACTTC.

The chain carries TRBV7-9 and TRBJ2-1, with D perhaps assigned TRBD1 or TRBD2 (5 bases each). CDR3 length equals 15 residues. Trimming stripped 0 bases from V and 5 bases from J, with 11 bases between. Germline V gene sequence: CDR1 SEHNR, CDR2 FQNEAQ (reference sequence). CDR3 sequence reads: CASSLAVGVNNEQFF. The CDR3 nucleotides are TGTGCCAGCAGCTTAGCGGTGGGGGTGAACAATGAGCAGTTCTTC.

The chain couples TRBV5-1 to TRBJ2-2; a possible D gene is TRBD1 (6 bases). The V end lost 2 bases, the J end lost 0 bases, and 8 bases lay between the germline ends. CDR1 SGHRS and CDR2 YFSETQ come from the germline V gene. The CDR3 contains 15 residues. CDR3 region: CASSFRDTNTGELFF. The CDR3 DNA sequence: TGCGCCAGCAGCTTCCGGGACACGAACACCGGGGAGCTGTTTTTT.

The chain employs TRBV7-8 and TRBJ1-5; maybe TRBD1 (5 bases). From germline, CDR1 is SGHVS and CDR2 FQNEAQ. The CDR3 has 15 residues. The germline V and J ends were trimmed by 1 base and 0 bases, with 7 bases remaining between them. Here the CDR3 DNA reads TGTGCCAGCAGCTTAGAGGGGTATAGCAATCAGCCCCAGCATTTT. Its translation: CASSLEGYSNQPQHF.

The chain recombines TRBV10-3 with TRBJ1-3; 7 nucleotides agree with TRBD1. Germline V gene sequence: CDR1 ENHRY, CDR2 SYGVKD. V shed 10 bases and J 4 bases; nucleotides not matched to a gene: 10. This CDR3 spans 14 amino acids. The chain's CDR3 is CATVFGTEGNTIYF. The CDR3 bases are TGTGCCACCGTGTTCGGGACAGAAGGAAACACCATATATTTT.

The V and J genes are TRBV5-4 and TRBJ2-7; D gene uncertain. The CDR3 length is 13 residues. Germline V gene sequence: CDR1 SGHNT, CDR2 YYREEE (reference sequence). V shed 3 bases and J shed 3 bases, with 10 bases lying between them. CDR3 region: CASSSAPYYEQYF. In DNA form, the CDR3 reads TGTGCCAGCAGCTCGGCCCCCTACTACGAGCAGTACTTC.

This clone has just one count. The CDR3 nucleotides are TGCGCCAGCAGCATGGCCCCAGGGGTGTACGAGACCCAGTACTTC. Protein: CASSMAPGVYETQYF. The V call is TRBV5-1, the J call TRBJ2-5, with D perhaps matching TRBD1 (6 bases). Per the germline V gene, CDR1 is SGHRS and CDR2 is YFSETQ. The V end lost 4 bases, the J end lost 5 bases, and 18 bases lay between the germline ends. The CDR3 is 15 residues long.

The V and J genes are TRBV5-1 and TRBJ1-3; D gene uncertain. Germline V gene data show CDR1 as SGHRS and CDR2 as YFSETQ. V gave up 1 base and J gave up 2 bases, with 4 bases separating them. This CDR3 spans 13 amino acids. Here the CDR3 DNA reads TGCGCCAGCAGCTTGACCGCTGGAAACACCATATATTTT. Protein: CASSLTAGNTIYF.

The V call is TRBV7-9, the J call TRBJ2-7; 8 bases map to TRBD2. Germline V gene lookup returns CDR1 SEHNR and CDR2 FQNEAQ (reference sequence). This CDR3 is built from 14 residues. V dropped 8 bases and J dropped 7; count of bases not matched to a gene: 13. As DNA, the CDR3 is TGTGCCAGCTCCGAGCGGGGGCTATCTGGAGAGCAGTACTTC. This gives the protein CASSERGLSGEQYF.